The following is a T cell receptor beta chain sequence with its context. Its antigen is not identified. CD45RO-negative CD8 cells positively selected for CCR7 made up the naive population, which excluded terminally differentiated effector memory CD45RA+ cells. This CDR3 has 10 residues. Per germline, CDR1 MNHEY and CDR2 SMNVEV (reference sequence). V lost 6 bases to trimming and J lost 10 bases, with 7 bases between them. Only in-frame clones appear in the TCRdb table, and some are missing; sequencing was by immunoSEQ multiplex PCR. This table holds around 580,000 clones, 95% to 98% found once. This entry is derived from a study of shared clonotypes between healthy human individuals. Study-wide findings and caveats: Sorted-subset sequencing, rarefaction showed, was incomplete despite large depth. Few donors limited the genetic and exposure-history diversity represented.

The gene calls are TRBV27 and TRBJ2-1; D perhaps matches TRBD1 (6 bases). The sample comprised naive CD8+ T cells sorted from blood. The clonotype was recovered from a man aged 25 to 40 in good health. The CDR3 reads CASRGGEQFF. In DNA form, the CDR3 reads TGTGCCAGCAGAGGGGGAGAGCAGTTCTTC.